In this sample, the clone carrying this T cell receptor (beta chain) turned up a few times. This specimen comes from a study of blood T cell repertoires in COVID-19. This CDR3 has 18 residues. Germline values: CDR1 MNHEY, CDR2 SMNVEV (reference sequence). V lost 0 bases and J 0 bases, leaving 15 bases between the germline ends. Repertoires were generated with immunoSEQ multiplex PCR, while TCRdb's copy carries only in-frame clones and drops some. The profile shows some 290,000 clones, 85% to 90% of them singletons. The sample taken for sequencing was peripheral blood. The clonotype comes from a woman aged 30 to 39 with COVID-19, enrolled during active disease. The V gene is TRBV27, the J gene TRBJ1-3; D uncertain. This CDR3 reads CASSLSYLGVSSGNTIYF. The CDR3 nucleotides are TGTGCCAGCAGTTTATCCTACCTCGGTGTAAGCTCTGGAAACACCATATATTTT.